One sample yielded the 7 T cell receptor beta chains listed below, sequenced in a study of cytomegalovirus exposure and HLA in healthy donors. The repertoire was sequenced with immunoSEQ multiplex PCR; TCRdb's copy has only in-frame clones and lacks some. Altogether some 140,000 clones are present, about 86% being singletons, with the ten largest covering about 2.2%. Sequencing was done on a sample of PBMCs. Source of these receptors: a human donor in good health.

The chain joins TRBV6-5 to TRBJ1-3, with 7 bases that match TRBD1. The J segment lost 0 bases and the V segment lost 4 bases, leaving 3 bases of the junction unmatched. Germline CDR1 reads MNHEY; CDR2 reads SVGAGI. The CDR3 is made up of 15 amino acids. The CDR3 spells CASSSDRDSGNTIYF. The DNA for the CDR3 is TGTGCCAGCAGTTCTGACAGGGACTCTGGAAACACCATATATTTT.

This rearrangement joins TRBV10-3 to TRBJ2-1; 12 nucleotides line up with TRBD2. This CDR3 is 17 amino acids long. After removal of 4 bases from V and 4 bases from J, the junction contained 8 bases not matched to a gene. CDR1 and CDR2 from the germline V gene are ENHRY and SYGVKD. The CDR3 DNA follows: TGTGCCATCAGTGGGAGACTAGCGGGAGTTGAATACAATGAGCAGTTCTTC. This gives the protein CAISGRLAGVEYNEQFF.

The J gene is TRBJ2-1, the V gene TRBV18; D might be TRBD2 (6 bases). The V and J ends lost 2 bases and 1 base respectively, with 12 bases between them. Germline CDR1 and CDR2: KGHSH and LQKENI. This CDR3 has 16 amino acids. The CDR3: CASSPVGGPSYNEQFF. The CDR3, as DNA: TGTGCCAGCTCACCAGTGGGGGGACCTTCCTACAATGAGCAGTTCTTC.

The rearrangement joins TRBV10-3 to TRBJ2-5, with 7 bases that match TRBD1. With 4 bases clipped from V and 4 bases from J, the junction kept 3 bases outside the gene matches. The germline V gene has CDR1 ENHRY and CDR2 SYGVKD. The CDR3 extends over 13 amino acids. CDR3 residues: CAISGRQGETQYF. CDR3 bases: TGTGCCATCAGTGGGAGACAGGGAGAGACCCAGTACTTC.

The chain links TRBV5-1 to TRBJ1-3; D call uncertain. This CDR3 is 12 amino acids long. Looked up from germline, CDR1 is SGHRS and CDR2 is YFSETQ. Trimming removed 7 bases from V and 0 bases from J, with 5 bases in between. CDR3 sequence reads: CASSFSGNTIYF. CDR3 in DNA: TGCGCCAGCTCCTTCTCTGGAAACACCATATATTTT.

This clone came up once. The gene calls are TRBV28 and TRBJ1-2; 9 nucleotides agree with TRBD1. CDR1 and CDR2 (germline): MDHEN, SYDVKM. The CDR3 consists of 13 residues. J was trimmed by 8 bases and V by 3 bases; bases with no gene match: 4. The CDR3 is CASSFGQGWGYTF. The CDR3 region has the DNA TGTGCCAGCAGTTTCGGACAGGGGTGGGGCTACACCTTC.

The rearrangement joins TRBV28 to TRBJ2-7, with D uncertain. The CDR3 runs 14 residues. Between the trimmed V and J ends, which lost 5 bases and 3 bases, there was a span of 14 bases. Germline lookup yields CDR1 MDHEN and CDR2 SYDVKM. CDR3 in amino acids: CASSIKLVSYEQYF. Here the CDR3 DNA reads TGTGCCAGCAGTATTAAATTAGTAAGCTACGAGCAGTACTTC.